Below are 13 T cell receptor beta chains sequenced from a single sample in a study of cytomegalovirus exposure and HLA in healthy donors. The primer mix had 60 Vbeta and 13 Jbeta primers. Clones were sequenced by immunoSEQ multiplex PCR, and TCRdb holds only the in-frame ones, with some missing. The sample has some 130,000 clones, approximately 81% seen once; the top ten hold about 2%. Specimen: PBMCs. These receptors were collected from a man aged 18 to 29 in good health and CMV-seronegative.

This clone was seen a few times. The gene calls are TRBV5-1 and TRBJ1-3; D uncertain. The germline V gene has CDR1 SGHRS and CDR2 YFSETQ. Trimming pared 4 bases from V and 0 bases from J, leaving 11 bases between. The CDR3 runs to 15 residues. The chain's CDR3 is CASSRGANSGNTIYF. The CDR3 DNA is TGCGCCAGCAGCCGAGGAGCGAACTCTGGAAACACCATATATTTT.

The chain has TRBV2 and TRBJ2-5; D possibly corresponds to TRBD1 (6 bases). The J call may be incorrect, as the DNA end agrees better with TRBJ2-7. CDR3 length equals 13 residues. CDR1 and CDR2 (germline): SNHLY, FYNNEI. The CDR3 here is CASGAGVADEQYF. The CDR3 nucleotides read TGTGCCAGCGGGGCAGGGGTGGCCGACGAGCAGTACTTC.

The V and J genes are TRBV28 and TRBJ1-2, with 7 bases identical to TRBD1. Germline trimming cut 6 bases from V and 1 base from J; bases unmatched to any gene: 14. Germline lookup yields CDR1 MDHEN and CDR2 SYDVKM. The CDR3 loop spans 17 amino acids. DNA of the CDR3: TGTGCCAGCAGCCCAAGTCCGACAGGGCTCGGTAACTATGGCTACACCTTC. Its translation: CASSPSPTGLGNYGYTF.

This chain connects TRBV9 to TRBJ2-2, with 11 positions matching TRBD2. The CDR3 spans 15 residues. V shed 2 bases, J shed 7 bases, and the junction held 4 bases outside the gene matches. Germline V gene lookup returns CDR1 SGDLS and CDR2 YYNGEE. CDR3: CASSVRTSGFGELFF. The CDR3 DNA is TGTGCCAGCAGCGTTCGGACTAGCGGGTTCGGGGAGCTGTTTTTT.

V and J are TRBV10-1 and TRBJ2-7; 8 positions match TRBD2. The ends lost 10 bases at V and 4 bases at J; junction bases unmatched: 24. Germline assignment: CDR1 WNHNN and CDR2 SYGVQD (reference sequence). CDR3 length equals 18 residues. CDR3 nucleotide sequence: TGCGCCAAAAAAGCCACGGGAGGGACCCCCTCAAAACAATACGAGCAGTACGTC. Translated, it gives CAKKATGGTPSKQYEQYV.

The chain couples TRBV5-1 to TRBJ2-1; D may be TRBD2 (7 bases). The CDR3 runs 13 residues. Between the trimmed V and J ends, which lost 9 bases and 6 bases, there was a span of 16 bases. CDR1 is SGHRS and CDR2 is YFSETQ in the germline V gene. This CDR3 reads CATHEGGGNEQFF. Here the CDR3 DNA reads TGCGCCACCCATGAAGGGGGGGGCAATGAGCAGTTCTTC.

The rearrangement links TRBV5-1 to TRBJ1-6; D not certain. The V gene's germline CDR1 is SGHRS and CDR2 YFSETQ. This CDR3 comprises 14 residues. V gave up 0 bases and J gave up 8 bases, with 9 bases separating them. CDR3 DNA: TGCGCCAGCAGCTTGGGGTCACGGTATTCACCCCTCCACTTT. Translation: CASSLGSRYSPLHF.

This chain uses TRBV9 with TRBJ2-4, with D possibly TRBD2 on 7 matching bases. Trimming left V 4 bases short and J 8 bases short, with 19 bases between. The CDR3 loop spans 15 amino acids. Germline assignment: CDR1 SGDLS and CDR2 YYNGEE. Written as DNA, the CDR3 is TGTGCCAGCAGCTCCTTGGGGCTAGGGGGGGACATTCAGTACTTC. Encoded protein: CASSSLGLGGDIQYF.

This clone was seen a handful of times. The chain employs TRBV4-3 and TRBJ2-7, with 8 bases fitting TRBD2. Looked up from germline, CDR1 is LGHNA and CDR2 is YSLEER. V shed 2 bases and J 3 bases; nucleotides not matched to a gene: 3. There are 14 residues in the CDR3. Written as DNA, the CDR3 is TGCGCCAGCAGCCAAAGTAGCGGGAACTACGAGCAGTACTTC. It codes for CASSQSSGNYEQYF.

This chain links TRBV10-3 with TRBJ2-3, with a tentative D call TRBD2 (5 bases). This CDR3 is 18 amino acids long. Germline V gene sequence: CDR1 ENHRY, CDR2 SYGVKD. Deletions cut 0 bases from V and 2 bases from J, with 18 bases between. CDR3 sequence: CAISESSAASWYTDTQYF. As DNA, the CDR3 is TGTGCCATCAGTGAGTCGAGCGCGGCTAGCTGGTACACAGATACGCAGTATTTT.

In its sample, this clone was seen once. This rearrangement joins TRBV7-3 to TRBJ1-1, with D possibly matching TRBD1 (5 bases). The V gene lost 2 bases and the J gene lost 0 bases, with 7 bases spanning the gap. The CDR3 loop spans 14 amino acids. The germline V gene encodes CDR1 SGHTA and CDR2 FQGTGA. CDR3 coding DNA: TGTGCCAGCAGCTTAGGGGCAATGAACACTGAAGCTTTCTTT. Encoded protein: CASSLGAMNTEAFF.

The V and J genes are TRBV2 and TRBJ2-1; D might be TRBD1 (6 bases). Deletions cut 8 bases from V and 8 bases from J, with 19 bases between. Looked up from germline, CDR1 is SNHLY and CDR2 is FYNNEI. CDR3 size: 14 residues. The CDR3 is CASYREVVLDEQFF. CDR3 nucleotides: TGTGCCAGCTACAGGGAAGTGGTGTTAGATGAGCAGTTCTTC.

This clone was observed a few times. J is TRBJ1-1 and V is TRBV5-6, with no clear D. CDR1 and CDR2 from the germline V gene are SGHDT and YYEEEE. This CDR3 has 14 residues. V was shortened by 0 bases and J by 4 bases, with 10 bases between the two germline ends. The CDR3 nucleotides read TGTGCCAGCAGCTTGGGAGGGATTGGCACTGAAGCTTTCTTT. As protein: CASSLGGIGTEAFF.